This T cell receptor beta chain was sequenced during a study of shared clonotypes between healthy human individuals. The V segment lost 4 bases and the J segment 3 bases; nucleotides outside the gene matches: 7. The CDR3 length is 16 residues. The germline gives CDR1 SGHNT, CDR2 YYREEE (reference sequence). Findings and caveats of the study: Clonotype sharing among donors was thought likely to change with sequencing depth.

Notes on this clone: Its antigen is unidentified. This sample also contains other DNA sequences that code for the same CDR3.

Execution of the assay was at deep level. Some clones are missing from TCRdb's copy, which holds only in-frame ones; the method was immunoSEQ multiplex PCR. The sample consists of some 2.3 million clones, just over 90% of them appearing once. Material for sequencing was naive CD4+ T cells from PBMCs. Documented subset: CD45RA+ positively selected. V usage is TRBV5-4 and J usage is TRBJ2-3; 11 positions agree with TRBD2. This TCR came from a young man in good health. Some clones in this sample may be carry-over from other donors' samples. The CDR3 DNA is TGTGCCAGCAGCCCCAGGACTAGCGGGTCAACAGATACGCAGTATTTT. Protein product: CASSPRTSGSTDTQYF. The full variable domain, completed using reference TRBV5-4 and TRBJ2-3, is ETGVTQSPTHLIKTRGQQVTLRCSSQSGHNTVSWYQQALGQGPQFIFQYYREEENGRGNFPPRFSGLQFPNYSSELNVNALELDDSALYLCASSPRTSGSTDTQYFGPGTRLTVL.